These 25 T cell receptor beta chains were sequenced from one sample in a study of neoadjuvant anti-PD-1 for oral cavity cancer. TCRdb's copy holds only in-frame clones and misses some; the assay was immunoSEQ multiplex PCR. The repertoire includes around 14,000 clones, about 69% of them detected once, and less than 3.5% sits in the top ten. The sequences come from PBMCs, collected before nivolumab (anti-PD-1) treatment. Receptors were obtained from a person aged 40 to 85 with oral cavity squamous cell carcinoma.

This clone was seen only a few times. The chain has TRBV30 and TRBJ1-4; no definite D call. Germline V gene data show CDR1 as GTSNPN and CDR2 as SVGIG (reference sequence). V was cut by 5 bases and J by 8 bases, with 9 bases left in between. The CDR3 is made up of 11 amino acids. The CDR3 reads CAWGLGEKLFF. CDR3 DNA sequence: TGTGCCTGGGGATTGGGAGAAAAACTGTTTTTT.

CDR3 residues: CASSPRSFGEKLFF. The CDR3 DNA reads as TGCGCCAGCAGCCCGAGGAGTTTCGGTGAAAAACTGTTTTTT. The chain combines TRBV4-1 with TRBJ1-4; unclear D gene. The V gene lost 4 bases and the J gene lost 7 bases, with 13 bases spanning the gap. Germline V gene lookup returns CDR1 MGHRA and CDR2 YSYEKL. The CDR3 consists of 14 residues.

This clone was observed a few times. The chain carries TRBV2 and TRBJ1-2; no firm D call. This CDR3 comprises 13 residues. Trimming took 3 bases from V and 0 from J, leaving 5 bases between them. CDR1 and CDR2 from the germline V gene are SNHLY and FYNNEI. The CDR3 reads CASSESPNYGYTF. In DNA, the CDR3 is TGTGCCAGCAGTGAGTCACCTAACTATGGCTACACCTTC.

The chain is built from TRBV7-8 and TRBJ2-3, with TRBD2 matching over 9 bases. From germline, CDR1 is SGHVS and CDR2 FQNEAQ. CDR3 length equals 20 residues. V was pared by 3 bases and J by 0 bases, with 16 bases of the junction left unmatched. DNA of the CDR3: TGTGCCAGCAGCTTGGACGTACTAGCGGGCATCCCCTCTAGCACAGATACGCAGTATTTT. Its translation is CASSLDVLAGIPSSTDTQYF.

V gene TRBV27 combines with J gene TRBJ2-1; TRBD2 matches 8 bases. J lost 2 bases, V lost 6 bases, and 18 bases had no gene match. CDR3 size: 19 residues. Germline CDR1 is MNHEY and CDR2 is SMNVEV (reference sequence). The CDR3 region is CASRSGLARSRFTYNEQFF. The CDR3 DNA sequence: TGTGCCAGCAGGTCTGGACTAGCCCGTTCTCGTTTTACCTACAATGAGCAGTTCTTC.

This chain connects TRBV14 to TRBJ2-3; D may be TRBD1 (6 bases). V was trimmed by 5 bases and J by 8 bases, leaving 23 bases between them. The CDR3 is made up of 16 amino acids. Germline values: CDR1 SGHDN, CDR2 FVKESK. The CDR3 coding sequence is TGTGCCAGCAGCTTAGTGGACAGTCCAGCCCTACTTACGCAGTATTTT. Translating it yields CASSLVDSPALLTQYF.

The genes are TRBV11-2 and TRBJ2-1; D gene unclear. This CDR3 is built from 13 residues. Trimming stripped 7 bases from V and 2 bases from J, with 9 bases between. The germline V gene encodes CDR1 SGHAT and CDR2 FQNNGV. The CDR3 loop is CASTTGPYNEQFF. The CDR3 nucleotides read TGTGCCAGCACCACGGGCCCCTACAATGAGCAGTTCTTC.

This rearrangement joins TRBV19 to TRBJ2-1; 9 bases map to TRBD1. CDR1 and CDR2 (germline): LNHDA, SQIVND (reference sequence). There are 14 residues in the CDR3. Trimming at V came to 10 bases and at J to 4 bases, leaving 8 bases not matched to a gene. CDR3 sequence reads: CATGPGQGYNEQFF. The CDR3 nucleotides read TGTGCCACCGGACCGGGACAGGGATACAATGAGCAGTTCTTC.

This chain uses TRBV10-1 with TRBJ2-1; 10 bases are a match to TRBD2. V lost 6 bases to trimming and J lost 8 bases; unmatched junction nucleotides: 7. This CDR3 region has 14 residues. Per germline, CDR1 WNHNN and CDR2 SYGVQD (reference sequence). The CDR3 region has the DNA TGCGCCAGCAGCTCTAGCGGGAGTATCGATGAGCAGTTCTTC. Translating gives CASSSSGSIDEQFF.

The chain employs TRBV7-8 and TRBJ2-2, with TRBD1 identical over 9 bases. The length of the CDR3 is 16 residues. V lost 6 bases to trimming and J lost 6 bases; unmatched junction nucleotides: 11. Germline assignment: CDR1 SGHVS and CDR2 FQNEAQ. Here the CDR3 reads CASRIHRGRKAGELFF. The CDR3 DNA reads as TGTGCCAGCAGGATTCACAGGGGGCGAAAGGCCGGGGAGCTGTTTTTT.

This chain links TRBV5-6 with TRBJ2-1, with D tentatively TRBD1 or TRBD2 (5 bases each). Germline CDR1 reads SGHDT; CDR2 reads YYEEEE. This CDR3 has 16 residues. Deletions cut 3 bases from V and 8 bases from J, with 21 bases between. The CDR3 DNA follows: TGTGCCAGCAGCTCGGGGACGGCCCTATCCACCCATGAGCAGTTCTTC. This sequence encodes CASSSGTALSTHEQFF. The full variable domain, with the rest looked up from reference TRBV5-6 and TRBJ2-1, is DAGVTQSPTHLIKTRGQQVTLRCSPKSGHDTVSWYQQALGQGPQFIFQYYEEEERQRGNFPDRFSGHQFPNYSSELNVNALLLGDSALYLCASSSGTALSTHEQFFGPGTRLTVL.

This clone appeared a few times. The chain combines TRBV7-9 with TRBJ1-4; possible D gene TRBD1, 5 bases. The CDR3 loop spans 14 amino acids. CDR1 is SEHNR, CDR2 FQNEAQ, per germline (reference sequence). V was shortened by 0 bases and J by 8 bases, with 10 bases between the two germline ends. CDR3 DNA sequence: TGTGCCAGCAGCTTAGCCCGGGACCAGGAAAAACTGTTTTTT. This codes for CASSLARDQEKLFF.

The V call is TRBV9, the J call TRBJ2-7; tentatively, D is TRBD1 or TRBD2 (5 bases each). In germline, CDR1 is SGDLS, CDR2 YYNGEE. Trimming pared 0 bases from V and 2 bases from J, leaving 15 bases between. CDR3 length equals 16 residues. The CDR3 coding sequence is TGTGCCAGCAGCGTAGGTCTCGGGGCCGCCCCCTACGAGCAGTACTTC. Encoded protein: CASSVGLGAAPYEQYF.

This CDR3 reads CASSASGSYGYTF. The CDR3, as DNA: TGTGCCAGTAGTGCTTCGGGGTCCTATGGCTACACCTTC. The genes are TRBV19 and TRBJ1-2; no definite D call. Deletions cut 5 bases from V and 4 bases from J, with 11 bases between. The germline gives CDR1 LNHDA, CDR2 SQIVND (reference sequence). CDR3 size: 13 residues.

The table lists this clone with a few counts. The chain employs TRBV2 and TRBJ1-2; D possibly corresponds to TRBD1 (5 bases). Trimming removed 6 bases from V and 4 bases from J, with 12 bases in between. This CDR3 has 13 amino acids. Germline loops: CDR1 SNHLY, CDR2 FYNNEI. The CDR3 coding sequence is TGTGCCAGCAGCGCAGGGTCCGGCTATGGCTACACCTTC. Translation gives CASSAGSGYGYTF.

The chain employs TRBV7-9 and TRBJ2-7, with D perhaps matching TRBD2 (6 bases). This CDR3 has 13 amino acids. The germline gives CDR1 SEHNR, CDR2 FQNEAQ (reference sequence). Trimming cost V 1 base and J 5 bases, with 9 bases left between them. CDR3 sequence (DNA): TGTGCCAGCAGCTTAGATGGGACTGACGAGCAGTACTTC. Translating gives CASSLDGTDEQYF.

This sequence joins TRBV7-9 and TRBJ2-7, with 13 bases that match TRBD2. The CDR3 totals 15 residues. Germline lookup yields CDR1 SEHNR and CDR2 FQNEAQ (reference sequence). After removal of 5 bases from V and 8 bases from J, the junction contained 9 bases not matched to a gene. Written as DNA, the CDR3 is TGTGCCAGCAGCCCCGTGGGACTAGCGGGAATGAAGCAGTACTTC. This encodes CASSPVGLAGMKQYF.

This rearrangement joins TRBV7-3 to TRBJ2-7, with 7 bases that match TRBD2. The CDR3 consists of 13 residues. In germline, CDR1 is SGHTA, CDR2 FQGTGA. V dropped 8 bases and J dropped 0; count of bases not matched to a gene: 4. This CDR3 reads CASGRGSSYEQYF. For the CDR3, the DNA is TGTGCCAGCGGGCGGGGGAGCTCCTACGAGCAGTACTTC.

V gene TRBV2 combines with J gene TRBJ1-1; 7 bases match TRBD1. CDR3 length: 19 residues. Germline V gene data show CDR1 as SNHLY and CDR2 as FYNNEI. The junction had 19 bases not matched to a gene; V was cut back by 6 bases and J by 0 bases. In nucleotides, the CDR3 is TGTGCCAGCAGCCAACCCGGGACAGCTTATCAGGACATGAACACTGAAGCTTTCTTT. Translated: CASSQPGTAYQDMNTEAFF.

This clone was seen more than once but under ten times. V is TRBV13 and J is TRBJ1-2; 10 bases match TRBD1. The CDR3 runs 15 residues. J lost 4 bases, V lost 5 bases, and 7 bases had no gene match. The germline V gene has CDR1 PRHDT and CDR2 FYEKMQ (reference sequence). CDR3 in amino acids: CASSHGTGASYGYTF. CDR3 in DNA: TGTGCCAGCAGCCACGGGACAGGGGCTTCCTATGGCTACACCTTC.

The rearrangement links TRBV7-2 to TRBJ2-7, with unresolved D. Germline V gene sequence: CDR1 SGHTA, CDR2 FQGNSA. The CDR3 loop spans 14 amino acids. V shed 2 bases and J shed 3 bases, with 11 bases lying between them. CDR3 DNA: TGTGCCAGCAGCTTAAACGGTCAAATCTACGAGCAGTACTTC. This gives the protein CASSLNGQIYEQYF.

This clone came up a few times. V usage is TRBV12-2 and J usage is TRBJ2-1; the table's D call of TRBD2 was not tested on the DNA. TRBV12-2 is a listed pseudogene. The CDR3 sequence is 17 residues long. CDR3 DNA: TGTGCAAGTCGCTTAGAGGTAGTAGCGGGATTTGGGAATGAGCAGTTCTTC. This encodes CASRLEVVAGFGNEQFF.

This chain connects TRBV6-4 to TRBJ2-3; tentatively, D is TRBD2 (5 bases). Trimming took off 3 bases at V and 9 bases at J, with 7 bases between the two ends. The CDR3 is 11 amino acids. The germline V gene encodes CDR1 MRHNA and CDR2 SNTAGT. This chain's CDR3 is CASSEGRTQYF. The CDR3 nucleotides are TGTGCCAGCAGTGAAGGGAGAACGCAGTATTTT.

This clone occurred a few times. This chain uses TRBV11-2 with TRBJ2-7, with 9 bases that match TRBD2. The CDR3 consists of 17 residues. V gave up 6 bases and J gave up 3 bases; unmatched junction bases: 15. CDR1 is SGHAT, CDR2 FQNNGV, per germline. The CDR3, as DNA: TGTGCCAGCAGTTCGGGTTTTCGGGCTAGCGGGGACTACGAGCAGTACTTC. It specifies CASSSGFRASGDYEQYF.

This clone was counted between two and nine times. This chain connects TRBV30 to TRBJ1-5, with 7 bases identical to TRBD1. The CDR3 is 16 amino acids. The V segment lost 2 bases and the J segment 3 bases; nucleotides outside the gene matches: 10. CDR1 GTSNPN and CDR2 SVGIG come from the germline V gene (reference sequence). CDR3: CAWSYMGQTNNQPQHF. The CDR3 DNA sequence: TGTGCCTGGAGTTACATGGGACAGACCAACAATCAGCCCCAGCATTTT.